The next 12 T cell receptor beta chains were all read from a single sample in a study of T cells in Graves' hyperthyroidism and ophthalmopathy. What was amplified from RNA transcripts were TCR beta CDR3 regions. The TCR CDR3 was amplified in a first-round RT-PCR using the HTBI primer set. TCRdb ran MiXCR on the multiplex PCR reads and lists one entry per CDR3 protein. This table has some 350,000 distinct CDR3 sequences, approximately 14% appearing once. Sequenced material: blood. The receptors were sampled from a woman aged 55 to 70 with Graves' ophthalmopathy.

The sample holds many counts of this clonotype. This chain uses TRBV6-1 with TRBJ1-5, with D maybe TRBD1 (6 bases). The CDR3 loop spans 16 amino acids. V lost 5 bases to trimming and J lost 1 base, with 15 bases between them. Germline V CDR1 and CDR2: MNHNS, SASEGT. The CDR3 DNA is TGTGCCAGCAGTCCTCTAACAGGGTCGAGCAATCAGCCCCAGCATTTT. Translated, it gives CASSPLTGSSNQPQHF.

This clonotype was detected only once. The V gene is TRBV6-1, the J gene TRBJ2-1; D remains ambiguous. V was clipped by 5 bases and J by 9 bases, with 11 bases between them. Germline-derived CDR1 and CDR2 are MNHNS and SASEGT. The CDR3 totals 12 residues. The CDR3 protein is CASSLSRVEQFF. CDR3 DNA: TGTGCCAGCAGTCTTTCCCGGGTTGAGCAGTTCTTC.

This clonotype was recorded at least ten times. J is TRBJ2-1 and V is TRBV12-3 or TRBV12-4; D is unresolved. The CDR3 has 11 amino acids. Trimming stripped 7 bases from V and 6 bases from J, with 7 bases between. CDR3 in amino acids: CASTLANEQFF. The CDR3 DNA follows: TGTGCCAGCACCTTGGCCAATGAGCAGTTCTTC.

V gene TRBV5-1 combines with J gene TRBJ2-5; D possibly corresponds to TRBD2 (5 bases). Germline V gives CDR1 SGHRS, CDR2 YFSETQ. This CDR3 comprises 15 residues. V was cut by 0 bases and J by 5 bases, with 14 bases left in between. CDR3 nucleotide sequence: TGCGCCAGCAGCTTGGTCGTGGCGGGCGGGGAGACCCAGTACTTC. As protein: CASSLVVAGGETQYF.

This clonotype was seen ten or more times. CDR3 DNA sequence: TGCGCCAGCAGCAGAGCGGGAGAAGGCAATGAGCAGTTCTTC. It codes for CASSRAGEGNEQFF. The V gene is TRBV5-1, the J gene TRBJ2-1, with TRBD2 identical over 8 bases. Germline CDR1 SGHRS, CDR2 YFSETQ. The CDR3 has 14 residues. J lost 6 bases, V lost 4 bases, and 6 bases had no gene match.

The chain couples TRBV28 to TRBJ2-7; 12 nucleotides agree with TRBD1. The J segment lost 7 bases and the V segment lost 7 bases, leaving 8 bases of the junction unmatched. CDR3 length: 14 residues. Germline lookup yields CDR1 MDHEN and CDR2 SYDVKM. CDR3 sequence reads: CASKEGQGAGEQYF. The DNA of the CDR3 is TGTGCCAGCAAAGAGGGACAGGGGGCAGGGGAGCAGTACTTC.

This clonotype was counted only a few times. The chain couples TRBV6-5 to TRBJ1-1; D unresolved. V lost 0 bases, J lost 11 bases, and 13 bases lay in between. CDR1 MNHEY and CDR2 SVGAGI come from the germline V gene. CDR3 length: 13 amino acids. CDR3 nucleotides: TGTGCCAGCAGTTACTCGACCGGACGGGCGGCTTTCTTT. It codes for CASSYSTGRAAFF.

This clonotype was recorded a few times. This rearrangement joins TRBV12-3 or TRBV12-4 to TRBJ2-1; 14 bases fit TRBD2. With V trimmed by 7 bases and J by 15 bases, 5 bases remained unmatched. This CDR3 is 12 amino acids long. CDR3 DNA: TGTGCCAGCAAGACTAGCGGGAGGGGGCTGTTCTTC. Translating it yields CASKTSGRGLFF.

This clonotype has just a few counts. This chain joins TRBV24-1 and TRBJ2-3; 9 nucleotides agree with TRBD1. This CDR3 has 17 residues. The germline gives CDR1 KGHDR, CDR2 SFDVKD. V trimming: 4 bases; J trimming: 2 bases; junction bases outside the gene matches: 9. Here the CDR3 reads CATSETGTGPNTDTQYF. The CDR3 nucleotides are TGTGCCACCAGTGAGACCGGGACAGGGCCTAACACAGATACGCAGTATTTT.

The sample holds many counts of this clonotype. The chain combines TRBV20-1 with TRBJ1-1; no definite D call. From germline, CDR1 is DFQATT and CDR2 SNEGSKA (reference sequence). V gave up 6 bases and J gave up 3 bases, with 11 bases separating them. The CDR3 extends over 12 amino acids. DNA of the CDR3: TGCAGTGCAAGAAGGCCTGACACTGAAGCTTTCTTT. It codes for CSARRPDTEAFF.

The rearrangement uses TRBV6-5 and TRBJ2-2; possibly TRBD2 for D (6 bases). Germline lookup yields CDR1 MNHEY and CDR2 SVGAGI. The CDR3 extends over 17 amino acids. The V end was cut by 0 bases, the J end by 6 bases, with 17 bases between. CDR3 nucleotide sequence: TGTGCCAGCAGTTACTCCCCCGGGCCCTGGGGGGCCGGGGAGCTGTTTTTT. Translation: CASSYSPGPWGAGELFF.

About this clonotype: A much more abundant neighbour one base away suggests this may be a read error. The CDR3 is CATSLGQLNSPLHF. Here the CDR3 DNA reads TGTGCCACCAGCTTGGGACAGCTTAATTCACCCCTCCACTTT. This chain uses TRBV5-6 with TRBJ1-6, with 7 nucleotides matching TRBD1. This CDR3 has 14 residues. From germline, CDR1 is SGHDT and CDR2 YYEEEE.